Listed here are 4 T cell receptor beta chains from one sample, sequenced in a study of blood T cell repertoires in COVID-19. Clones were sequenced by immunoSEQ multiplex PCR, and TCRdb holds only the in-frame ones, with some missing. The data hold about 150,000 clones, with 70% to 85% observed a single time. Sequencing input: peripheral blood. These receptors originate from a man between 60 and 75 years old with COVID-19, enrolled during active disease.

The rearrangement links TRBV19 to TRBJ2-5, with a tentative D call TRBD2 (5 bases). Germline-derived CDR1 and CDR2 are LNHDA and SQIVND (reference sequence). Trimming left V 4 bases short and J 1 base short, with 16 bases between. The CDR3 contains 16 residues. CDR3 loop: CASSTTTGRGQETQYF. The CDR3 DNA reads TGTGCCAGTAGTACAACCACTGGACGGGGCCAAGAGACCCAGTACTTC.

The chain links TRBV6-4 to TRBJ1-1, with a tentative D call TRBD1 (5 bases). Germline CDR1 reads MRHNA; CDR2 reads SNTAGT. The CDR3 covers 13 residues. Trimming took 4 bases from V and 1 from J, leaving 7 bases between them. CDR3 protein: CASSAQGNTEAFF. In DNA form, the CDR3 reads TGTGCCAGCAGTGCGCAGGGGAACACTGAAGCTTTCTTT.

The chain joins TRBV3-1 (or the pseudogene TRBV3-2) to TRBJ2-1; D gene uncertain. The ends were cut back, 2 bases at V and 0 bases at J, with 5 bases in the middle. The CDR3 loop spans 14 amino acids. Germline V CDR1 and CDR2: LGHDT, YNNKEL (reference sequence). CDR3 DNA sequence: TGTGCCAGCAGCCAACGTAGCTCCTACAATGAGCAGTTCTTC. The encoded protein is CASSQRSSYNEQFF.

The CDR3 coding sequence is TGTGCCAGCAGCTTTTCGGGGGGGTATGGCTACACCTTC. Amino acids: CASSFSGGYGYTF. This chain joins TRBV7-2 and TRBJ1-2; perhaps TRBD1 as D (5 bases). This CDR3 is 13 amino acids long. Germline lookup yields CDR1 SGHTA and CDR2 FQGNSA. V lost 3 bases to trimming and J lost 5 bases, with 10 bases between them.